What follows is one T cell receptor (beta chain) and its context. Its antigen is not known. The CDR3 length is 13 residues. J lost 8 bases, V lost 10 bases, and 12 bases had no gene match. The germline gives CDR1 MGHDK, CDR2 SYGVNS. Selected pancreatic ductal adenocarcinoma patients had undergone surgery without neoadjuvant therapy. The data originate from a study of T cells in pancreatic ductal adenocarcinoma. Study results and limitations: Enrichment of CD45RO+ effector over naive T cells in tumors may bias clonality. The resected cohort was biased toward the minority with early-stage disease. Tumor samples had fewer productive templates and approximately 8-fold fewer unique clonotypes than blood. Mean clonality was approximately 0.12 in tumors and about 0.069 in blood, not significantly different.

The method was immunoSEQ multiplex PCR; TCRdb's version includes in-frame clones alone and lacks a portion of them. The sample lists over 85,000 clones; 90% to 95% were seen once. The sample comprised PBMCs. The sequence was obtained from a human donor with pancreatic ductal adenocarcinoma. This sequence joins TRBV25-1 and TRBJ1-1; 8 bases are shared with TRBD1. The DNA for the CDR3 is TGTGCCACCGGTGCTGGGACAGGTGCGGAAGCTTTCTTT. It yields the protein CATGAGTGAEAFF.